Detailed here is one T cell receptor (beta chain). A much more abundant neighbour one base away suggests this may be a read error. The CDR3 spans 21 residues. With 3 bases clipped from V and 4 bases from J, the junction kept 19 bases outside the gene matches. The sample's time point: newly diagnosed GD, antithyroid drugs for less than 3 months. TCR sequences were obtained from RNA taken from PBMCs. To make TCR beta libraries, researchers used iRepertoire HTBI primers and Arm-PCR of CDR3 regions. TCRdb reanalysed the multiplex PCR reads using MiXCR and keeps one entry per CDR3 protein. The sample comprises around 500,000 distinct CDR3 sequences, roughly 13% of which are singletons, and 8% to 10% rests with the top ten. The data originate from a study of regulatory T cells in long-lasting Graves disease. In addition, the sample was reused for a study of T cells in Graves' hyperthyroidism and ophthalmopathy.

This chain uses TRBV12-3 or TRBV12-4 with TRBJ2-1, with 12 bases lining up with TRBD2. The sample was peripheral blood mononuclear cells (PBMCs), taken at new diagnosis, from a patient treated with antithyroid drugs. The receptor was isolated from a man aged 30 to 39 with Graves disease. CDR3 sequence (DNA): TGTGCCAGCAGTTTCCCCCCTCGACTAGCGGGGGAGGGCCTCTGGTACAATGAGCAGTTCTTC. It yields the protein CASSFPPRLAGEGLWYNEQFF.